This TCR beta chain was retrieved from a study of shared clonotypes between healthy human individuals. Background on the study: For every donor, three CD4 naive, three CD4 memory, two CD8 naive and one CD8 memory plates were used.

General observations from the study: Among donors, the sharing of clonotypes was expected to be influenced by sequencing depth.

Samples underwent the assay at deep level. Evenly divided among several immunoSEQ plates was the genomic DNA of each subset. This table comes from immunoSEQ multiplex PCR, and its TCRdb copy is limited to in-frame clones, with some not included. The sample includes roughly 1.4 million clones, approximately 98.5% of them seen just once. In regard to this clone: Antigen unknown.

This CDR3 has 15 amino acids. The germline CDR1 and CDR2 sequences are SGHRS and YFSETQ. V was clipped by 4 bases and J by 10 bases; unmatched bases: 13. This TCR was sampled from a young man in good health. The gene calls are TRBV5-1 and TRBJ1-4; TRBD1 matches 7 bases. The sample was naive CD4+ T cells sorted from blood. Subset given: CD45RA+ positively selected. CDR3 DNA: TGCGCCAGCAGCACGACAGCCGGACAGGATGGAAAACTGTTTTTT. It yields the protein CASSTTAGQDGKLFF.